This T cell receptor (beta chain) derives from a study of T cells in women clearing cervical HPV infection. Study summary: Control women cleared a single incident HPV16 infection within 12 months.

Clones were sequenced by immunoSEQ multiplex PCR, and TCRdb holds only the in-frame ones, with some missing. Across tens of thousands of clones, the top ten clones capture 5% of the sample. The sequence was collected from a woman between 18 and 70 years old with a cervical HPV16 infection that either progressed to CIN3+ or cleared (not recorded which). Sequencing was performed on blood buffy coat.

CDR3 bases read: TGTGCCAGCAGTGAACAACTAGATACG. Encoded protein: CASSEQLDT. The full CDR3 reads CASSEQLDTQYF. The gene calls are TRBV6-1 and TRBJ2-3, with D uncertain. The CDR3 end falls 3 residues outside the read, so it is completed with the germline J gene. CDR1 is MNHNS, CDR2 SASEGT, per germline. V was pared by 2 bases and J by 5 bases, with 5 bases between. This CDR3 is 12 amino acids long.